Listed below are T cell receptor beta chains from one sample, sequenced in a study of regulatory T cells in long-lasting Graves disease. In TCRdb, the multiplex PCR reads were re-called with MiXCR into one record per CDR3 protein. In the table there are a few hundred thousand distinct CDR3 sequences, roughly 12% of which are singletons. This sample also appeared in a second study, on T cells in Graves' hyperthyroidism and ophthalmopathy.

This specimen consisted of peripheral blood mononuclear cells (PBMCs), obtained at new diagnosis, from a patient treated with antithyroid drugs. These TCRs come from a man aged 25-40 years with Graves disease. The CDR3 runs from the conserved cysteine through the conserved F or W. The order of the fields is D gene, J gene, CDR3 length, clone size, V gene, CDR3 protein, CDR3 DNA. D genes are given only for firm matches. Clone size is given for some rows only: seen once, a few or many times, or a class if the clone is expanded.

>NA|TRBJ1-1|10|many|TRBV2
CASRQIEAFF
TGTGCCAGCAGACAGATTGAAGCTTTCTTT
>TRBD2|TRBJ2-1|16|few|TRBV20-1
CSARDRGAGGSNEQFF
TGCAGTGCTAGAGATCGCGGAGCGGGAGGGTCCAATGAGCAGTTCTTC
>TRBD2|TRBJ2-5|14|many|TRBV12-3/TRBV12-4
CASRLTSGRETQYF
TGTGCCAGCAGATTGACTAGCGGGAGAGAGACCCAGTACTTC
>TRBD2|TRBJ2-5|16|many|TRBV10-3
CAISLGVTRERETQYF
TGTGCCATCAGTCTGGGGGTAACGCGGGAGAGAGAGACCCAGTACTTC
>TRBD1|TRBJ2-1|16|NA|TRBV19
CASSARTGDFYNEQFF
TGTGCCAGTAGTGCCCGGACAGGGGATTTTTACAATGAGCAGTTCTTC
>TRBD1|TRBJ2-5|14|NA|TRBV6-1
CASTPGQEEETQYF
TGTGCCAGCACACCGGGACAGGAAGAAGAGACCCAGTACTTC
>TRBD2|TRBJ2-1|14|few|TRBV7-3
CASSPLAGGFEQFF
TGTGCCAGCAGCCCGTTAGCGGGAGGGTTTGAGCAGTTCTTC
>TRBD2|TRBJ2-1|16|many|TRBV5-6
CASSLVDLAAYNEQFF
TGTGCCAGCAGCTTGGTGGATCTAGCGGCTTACAATGAGCAGTTCTTC
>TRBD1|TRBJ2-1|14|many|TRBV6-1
CASSPGTASNEQFF
TGTGCCAGCAGCCCCGGGACAGCAAGCAATGAGCAGTTCTTC
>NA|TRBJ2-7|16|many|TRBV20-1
CSARDLAPGRSYEQYF
TGCAGTGCTAGAGATCTCGCCCCGGGACGGTCCTACGAGCAGTACTTC
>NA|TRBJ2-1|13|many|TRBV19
CASSIDSYNEQFF
TGTGCCAGTAGTATAGATTCCTACAATGAGCAGTTCTTC
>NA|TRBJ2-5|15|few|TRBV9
CASSPTGRGLETQYF
TGTGCCAGCAGCCCCACCGGTAGGGGGTTGGAGACCCAGTACTTC
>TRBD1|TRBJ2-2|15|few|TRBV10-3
CAISPGQPDPGELFF
TGTGCCATCAGTCCGGGACAGCCAGATCCAGGGGAGCTGTTTTTT
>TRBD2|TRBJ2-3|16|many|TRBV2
CASSGRGIAGADTQYF
TGTGCCAGCAGCGGACGGGGTATAGCGGGAGCAGATACGCAGTATTTT
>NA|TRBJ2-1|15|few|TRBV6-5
CASSYTQGGWCEQFF
TGTGCCAGCAGTTACACACAGGGCGGGTGGTGTGAGCAGTTCTTC
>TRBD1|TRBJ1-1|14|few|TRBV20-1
CSAGFNRGRTEAFF
TGCAGTGCCGGATTTAACAGGGGCCGAACTGAAGCTTTCTTT
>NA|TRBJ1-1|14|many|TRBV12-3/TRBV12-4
CASSRPSGTTEAFF
TGTGCCAGCAGTCGCCCGTCAGGGACCACTGAAGCTTTCTTT
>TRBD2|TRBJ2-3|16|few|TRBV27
CASSPPGLAGRDTQYF
TGTGCCAGCAGCCCTCCGGGACTAGCGGGTCGAGATACGCAGTATTTT
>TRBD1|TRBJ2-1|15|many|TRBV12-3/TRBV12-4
CASSGTLDRVFEQFF
TGTGCCAGCAGTGGGACTCTGGACAGGGTGTTTGAGCAGTTCTTC
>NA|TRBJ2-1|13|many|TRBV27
CASSYGSDNEQFF
TGTGCCAGCAGTTACGGGAGTGACAATGAGCAGTTCTTC
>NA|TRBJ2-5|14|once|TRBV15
CATSVGDAVGAQYF
TGTGCCACCAGCGTCGGGGACGCCGTTGGAGCCCAGTACTTC
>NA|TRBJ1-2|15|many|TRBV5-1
CASSLREDSHYGYTF
TGCGCCAGCAGCTTGAGAGAGGACTCCCATTATGGCTACACCTTC
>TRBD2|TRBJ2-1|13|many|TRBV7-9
CASSSSGSNEQFF
TGTGCCAGCTCATCTAGCGGGAGTAATGAGCAGTTCTTC
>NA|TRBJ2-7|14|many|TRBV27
CASSKQGGAPEQYF
TGTGCCAGCAGTAAACAGGGGGGGGCTCCGGAGCAGTACTTC
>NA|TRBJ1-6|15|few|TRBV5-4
CASSLVGRENSPLHF
TGTGCCAGCAGCTTGGTAGGGCGGGAGAATTCACCCCTCCACTTT
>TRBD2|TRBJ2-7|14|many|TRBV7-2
CASSLGGGPREQYF
TGTGCCAGCAGCTTAGGGGGAGGGCCCCGCGAGCAGTACTTC
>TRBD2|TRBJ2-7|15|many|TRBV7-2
CASSLRLAGAYEQYF
TGTGCCAGCAGCTTAAGACTAGCGGGAGCCTACGAGCAGTACTTC
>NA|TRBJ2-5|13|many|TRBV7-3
CASSPVGGETQYF
TGTGCCAGCAGCCCAGTTGGGGGAGAGACCCAGTACTTC